The 18 T cell receptor beta chains reported below all come from one sample, sequenced in a study of CD4 T cells in relation to SARS-CoV-2 and coronaviruses. What these receptors recognize is not known. Before the COVID-19 pandemic, during about 2011-2019, CD4+ T cells were taken from unexposed donors. Isolation of CD4+ T cells took place after 10 days in culture. Using immunoSEQ multiplex PCR, the repertoire was profiled, and TCRdb retains in-frame clones only, with some absent. The sample includes about 24,000 clones, about 75% of them seen just once. Specimen: CD4+ T cells from PBMCs, cultured in vitro. The receptors were gathered from a human donor in good health.

The chain combines TRBV19 with TRBJ2-1; TRBD2 matches at 10 bases. The CDR3 runs to 17 residues. CDR1 LNHDA and CDR2 SQIVND come from the germline V gene (reference sequence). V trimming: 3 bases; J trimming: 6 bases; junction bases outside the gene matches: 11. In nucleotides, the CDR3 is TGTGCCAGTAGTATCCCCCCTTCAGCGGGAGGGTTCAATGAGCAGTTCTTC. This gives the protein CASSIPPSAGGFNEQFF. Based on the CDR3 plus reference TRBV19 and TRBJ2-1, the full variable domain is DGGITQSPKYLFRKEGQNVTLSCEQNLNHDAMYWYRQDPGQGLRLIYYSQIVNDFQKGDIAEGYSVSREKKESFPLTVTSAQKNPTAFYLCASSIPPSAGGFNEQFFGPGTRLTVL.

The chain links TRBV7-8 to TRBJ2-7, with D unresolved. The CDR3 covers 12 residues. The V gene lost 0 bases and the J gene lost 6 bases, with 6 bases spanning the gap. Germline V CDR1 and CDR2: SGHVS, FQNEAQ. The CDR3 DNA reads as TGTGCCAGCAGCTTAGCGGTTAGCGAGCAGTACTTC. Amino acid sequence: CASSLAVSEQYF.

The chain has TRBV27 and TRBJ1-1; D is perhaps TRBD1 (6 bases). This CDR3 region has 13 residues. V was cut by 4 bases and J by 10 bases, with 16 bases left in between. The germline gives CDR1 MNHEY, CDR2 SMNVEV (reference sequence). The DNA for the CDR3 is TGTGCCAGCAGTTCTACAGGGCGGTCGGGAGCTTTCTTT. Translated: CASSSTGRSGAFF.

V usage is TRBV6-6 and J usage is TRBJ1-1; the D gene is possibly TRBD1 (5 bases). CDR3 length equals 16 residues. Germline assignment: CDR1 MNHNY and CDR2 SVGAGI (reference sequence). Trimming removed 2 bases at V and 2 bases at J, with 15 bases between. CDR3 in amino acids: CASSYPQGVGNTEAFF. The CDR3 DNA is TGTGCCAGCAGTTACCCGCAGGGTGTAGGTAACACTGAAGCTTTCTTT.

The chain uses TRBV6-5 and TRBJ2-3, with D possibly TRBD2 on 5 matching bases. Germline V gene data show CDR1 as MNHEY and CDR2 as SVGAGI. With 6 bases removed from V and 2 bases from J, the gap between germline ends came to 12 bases. The CDR3 loop spans 14 amino acids. The CDR3 here is CASRPGLLTDTQYF. The CDR3 DNA is TGTGCCAGCAGACCCGGACTTCTCACAGATACGCAGTATTTT.

This clone was observed a handful of times. The chain joins TRBV30 to TRBJ1-4; D not certain. The CDR3 has 14 amino acids. V was trimmed by 2 bases and J by 6 bases, leaving 13 bases between them. Germline V CDR1 and CDR2: GTSNPN, SVGIG (reference sequence). CDR3 region: CAWSPPENDEKLFF. Here the CDR3 DNA reads TGTGCCTGGAGTCCTCCGGAAAACGATGAAAAACTGTTTTTT. Complete variable domain (other parts from reference TRBV30 and TRBJ1-4): SQTIHQWPATLVQPVGSPLSLECTVEGTSNPNLYWYRQAAGRGLQLLFYSVGIGQISSEVPQNLSASRPQDRQFILSSKKLLLSDSGFYLCAWSPPENDEKLFFGSGTQLSVL.

The J gene is TRBJ2-3, the V gene TRBV10-3; 8 positions agree with TRBD1. J was trimmed by 5 bases and V by 3 bases; bases with no gene match: 4. The germline V gene encodes CDR1 ENHRY and CDR2 SYGVKD. The CDR3 contains 14 residues. The CDR3 region has the DNA TGTGCCATCAGTGACCAGGGGGCGAAAGATACGCAGTATTTT. Amino acids: CAISDQGAKDTQYF.

This sequence joins TRBV2 and TRBJ1-5; D uncertain. Germline CDR1 SNHLY, CDR2 FYNNEI. The CDR3 length is 14 residues. Between the trimmed V and J ends, which lost 4 bases and 0 bases, there was a span of 7 bases. DNA for the CDR3: TGTGCCAGCAGTGCACGTTATAGCAATCAGCCCCAGCATTTT. It codes for CASSARYSNQPQHF.

The CDR3 nucleotides are TGCGCCAGCAGCTTGGCCACCGCGGCCTACGAGCAGTACTTC. It encodes CASSLATAAYEQYF. The gene calls are TRBV5-1 and TRBJ2-7; D is unresolved. The germline V gene has CDR1 SGHRS and CDR2 YFSETQ. CDR3 length: 14 amino acids. V dropped 0 bases and J dropped 2 bases, with 9 bases sitting between them. The full variable domain, rest sourced from reference TRBV5-1 and TRBJ2-7, is KAGVTQTPRYLIKTRGQQVTLSCSPISGHRSVSWYQQTPGQGLQFLFEYFSETQRNKGNFPGRFSGRQFSNSRSEMNVSTLELGDSALYLCASSLATAAYEQYFGPGTRLTVT.

The CDR3 sequence is CATSDFRGFTRGVQETQYF. CDR3 coding DNA: TGTGCCACCAGTGATTTTAGAGGGTTTACAAGAGGGGTTCAAGAGACCCAGTACTTC. The chain uses TRBV24-1 and TRBJ2-5; the D gene could be TRBD1 or TRBD2 (5 bases each). CDR1 and CDR2 (germline): KGHDR, SFDVKD. The V end lost 1 base, the J end lost 2 bases, and 22 bases lay between the germline ends. The CDR3 totals 19 residues.

This chain uses TRBV6-5 with TRBJ1-2; the D is unclear. Germline CDR1 reads MNHEY; CDR2 reads SVGAGI. This CDR3 is 12 amino acids long. The V end lost 9 bases, the J end lost 4 bases, and 12 bases lay between the germline ends. CDR3 residues: CASGVESYGYTF. CDR3 coding DNA: TGTGCCAGTGGGGTTGAGAGCTATGGCTACACCTTC.

The gene calls are TRBV28 and TRBJ1-1; D is possibly TRBD1 (5 bases). Trimming removed 7 bases at V and 4 bases at J, with 16 bases between. Germline V gene sequence: CDR1 MDHEN, CDR2 SYDVKM. The CDR3 covers 14 residues. CDR3 DNA sequence: TGTGCCAGCACCCCGAACTCGGGGGGCACTGAAGCTTTCTTT. Its translation is CASTPNSGGTEAFF.

This clone appeared a few times. The chain carries TRBV5-1 and TRBJ2-7; D remains unclear. V shed 4 bases and J shed 3 bases, with 8 bases lying between them. CDR3 length: 12 residues. Germline CDR1 and CDR2: SGHRS and YFSETQ. The CDR3 here is CASSETGYEQYF. The DNA for the CDR3 is TGCGCCAGCAGCGAGACGGGCTACGAGCAGTACTTC.

This sequence joins TRBV2 and TRBJ2-2; D unclear. Germline CDR1 and CDR2: SNHLY and FYNNEI. The CDR3 spans 16 residues. V was shortened by 1 base and J by 0 bases, with 9 bases between the two germline ends. CDR3 coding DNA: TGTGCCAGCAGTGAAGTCACGCCAGCGAACACCGGGGAGCTGTTTTTT. Residues: CASSEVTPANTGELFF.

This rearrangement joins TRBV5-6 to TRBJ1-2; weak D call: TRBD1 (6 bases). Trimming stripped 4 bases from V and 3 bases from J, with 7 bases between. The CDR3 has 12 amino acids. Germline V gene data show CDR1 as SGHDT and CDR2 as YYEEEE. In nucleotides, the CDR3 is TGTGCCAGCAGCCGGACAGACTATGGCTACACCTTC. This encodes CASSRTDYGYTF.

The J gene is TRBJ1-6, the V gene TRBV9, with no clear D. The ends were cut back, 1 base at V and 0 bases at J, with 11 bases in the middle. Germline CDR1 SGDLS, CDR2 YYNGEE. The CDR3 has 17 amino acids. CDR3 sequence: CASSVSRGSSYNSPLHF. The DNA for the CDR3 is TGTGCCAGCAGCGTAAGTCGTGGGAGCTCCTATAATTCACCCCTCCACTTT. Looking up the rest from reference TRBV9 and TRBJ1-6 gives the full variable domain: DSGVTQTPKHLITATGQRVTLRCSPRSGDLSVYWYQQSLDQGLQFLIQYYNGEERAKGNILERFSAQQFPDLHSELNLSSLELGDSALYFCASSVSRGSSYNSPLHFGNGTRLTVT.

V gene TRBV6-1 combines with J gene TRBJ2-1; TRBD2 aligns across 7 bases. V was clipped by 1 base and J by 3 bases; unmatched bases: 12. The germline V gene encodes CDR1 MNHNS and CDR2 SASEGT. The CDR3 covers 18 residues. CDR3 in DNA: TGTGCCAGCAGTGAAGTGGGGCAGGGAGGGCCCATCTACAATGAGCAGTTCTTC. This sequence encodes CASSEVGQGGPIYNEQFF.

This clone has just one count. The chain employs TRBV19 and TRBJ2-7, with 8 bases aligning to TRBD2. Germline V lookup: CDR1 LNHDA, CDR2 SQIVND (reference sequence). CDR3 size: 15 residues. The junction had 13 bases not matched to a gene; V was cut back by 7 bases and J by 5 bases. CDR3: CASTSKGTRSHEQYF. The CDR3 nucleotides read TGTGCCAGTACCTCGAAGGGGACTAGATCCCACGAGCAGTACTTC.